Each of the 9 T cell receptor beta chains below was sequenced from the same sample in a study of OX40 agonist ivuxolimab in advanced cancers. The protocol was immunoSEQ multiplex PCR, while the TCRdb copy is restricted to in-frame clones and leaves out a portion. The profile shows tens of thousands of clones, 85% of them singletons. Source: CD4+ or CD8+ T cells sorted from blood, taken in a trial of the OX40 agonist ivuxolimab. The receptors here all came from an adult with an advanced solid tumor such as melanoma, head and neck, liver or kidney cancer.

The genes are TRBV11-3 and TRBJ2-1; D may match TRBD1 or TRBD2 (6 bases each). V gave up 4 bases and J gave up 5 bases, with 15 bases separating them. The germline gives CDR1 SGHNT, CDR2 YENEEA. The CDR3 extends over 15 amino acids. CDR3 nucleotide sequence: TGTGCCAGCAGCTCCCGGAGGGGGAGAAACAATGAGCAGTTCTTC. Protein product: CASSSRRGRNNEQFF.

This chain links TRBV7-2 with TRBJ1-5; D might be TRBD1 (5 bases). The CDR3 sequence is 15 residues long. Looked up from germline, CDR1 is SGHTA and CDR2 is FQGNSA. Deletions cut 0 bases from V and 3 bases from J, with 9 bases between. The CDR3 loop is CASSLARGSNQPQHF. The CDR3 nucleotides are TGTGCCAGCAGCTTAGCGCGGGGGTCCAATCAGCCCCAGCATTTT. Based on the CDR3 plus reference TRBV7-2 and TRBJ1-5, the full variable domain is GAGVSQSPSNKVTEKGKDVELRCDPISGHTALYWYRQSLGQGLEFLIYFQGNSAPDKSGLPSDRFSAERTGGSVSTLTIQRTQQEDSAVYLCASSLARGSNQPQHFGDGTRLSIL.

The chain combines TRBV11-3 with TRBJ1-3; D is unclear. Germline CDR1 reads SGHNT; CDR2 reads YENEEA. The CDR3 has 14 residues. Trimming took off 4 bases at V and 1 base at J, with 8 bases between the two ends. Written as DNA, the CDR3 is TGTGCCAGCAGCTCCCTGGGATCTGGAAACACCATATATTTT. This codes for CASSSLGSGNTIYF.

The chain carries TRBV28 and TRBJ2-4; D unclear. Germline V gene data show CDR1 as MDHEN and CDR2 as SYDVKM. There are 13 residues in the CDR3. The V end was cut by 6 bases, the J end by 2 bases, with 8 bases between. The DNA of the CDR3 is TGTGCCAGCAGCGCCCCCCCCAAAAACATTCAGTACTTC. Its protein is CASSAPPKNIQYF.

The chain recombines TRBV27 with TRBJ2-6, with D perhaps given as TRBD1 or TRBD2 (5 bases each). The V and J ends lost 2 bases and 0 bases respectively, with 5 bases between them. This CDR3 comprises 15 residues. Germline V lookup: CDR1 MNHEY, CDR2 SMNVEV (reference sequence). This CDR3 reads CASSLGGSGANVLTF. DNA for the CDR3: TGTGCCAGCAGTTTAGGGGGCTCTGGGGCCAACGTCCTGACTTTC.

DNA of the CDR3: TGCGCCAGCAGTGTGACTAGCGGGGCTAGCACAGATACGCAGTATTTT. This codes for CASSVTSGASTDTQYF. The chain carries TRBV10-2 and TRBJ2-3; 11 nucleotides line up with TRBD2. CDR3 length: 16 amino acids. Germline-derived CDR1 and CDR2 are WSHSY and SAAADI. The trim removed 4 bases at V and 0 bases at J, leaving 3 bases unmatched.

V and J are TRBV29-1 and TRBJ1-2; D gene uncertain. CDR1 is SQVTM and CDR2 is ANQGSEA in the germline V gene. The CDR3 contains 11 residues. Trimming stripped 1 base from V and 6 bases from J, with 6 bases between. CDR3 in amino acids: CSVEGADGYTF. The CDR3 coding sequence is TGCAGCGTTGAAGGGGCGGATGGCTACACCTTC.

This clone was recorded once. The V call is TRBV6-4, the J call TRBJ2-7, with D tentatively TRBD1 (5 bases). Germline V lookup: CDR1 MRHNA, CDR2 SNTAGT. Trimming pared 0 bases from V and 3 bases from J, leaving 21 bases between. This CDR3 contains 18 residues. In DNA form, the CDR3 reads TGTGCCAGCAGTGACTCAGACCAGGGCATATACCTAATCTACGAGCAGTACTTC. It translates to CASSDSDQGIYLIYEQYF.

The chain couples TRBV30 to TRBJ1-1; tentative D call: TRBD1 (5 bases). Germline V CDR1 and CDR2: GTSNPN, SVGIG (reference sequence). The CDR3 is made up of 15 amino acids. Trimming stripped 0 bases from V and 3 bases from J, with 14 bases between. CDR3 amino acids: CAWSVQIGVHTEAFF. CDR3 nucleotide sequence: TGTGCCTGGAGTGTACAAATAGGGGTCCACACTGAAGCTTTCTTT.